This note documents a single TCR beta chain sequence. Its antigen remains undetermined. Base qualities are not recorded, but no much larger clone differs from it by a single base. CDR1 and CDR2, looked up from the germline V gene, are MNHEY and SVGAGI. Unmatched junction bases come to 7, with V trimmed by 5 bases and J by 6 bases. The CDR3 has 15 amino acids, counting the end cysteine and phenylalanine. Solely the CDR3 DNA is kept, with 45 bases framed from the first base. These data come from a study of cytomegalovirus exposure and HLA in healthy donors (dated by TCRdb to 2015 to 2018). Notes on the research overall: An earlier analysis of some 550 of the donors reported approximately 290 Gb of sequence data and 117 million unique TCR beta sequences from some 180 million T cells. An early release covering 550 to 700 HLA-typed donors comprised roughly 300 gigabases of sequencing data and some 79 million unique TCR sequences. Of the roughly 430 genotyped donors, approximately 80% fell in the genetic ancestry cluster associated with self-reported Caucasian donors. The aim of the study was to test whether cataloging public T cell receptors could identify signatures of past pathogen exposure. Using immunosequencing, the study profiled T cell repertoires from approximately 700 subjects and related those repertoires to cytomegalovirus serostatus. In addition to the first cohort of around 670 subjects, a separate validation cohort of 120 different subjects was used. The study combined high-throughput TCR immunosequencing, statistical association of individual TCRs with disease status, and machine learning to predict cytomegalovirus infection status. In a later analysis, previously published TCR beta repertoires from 600 to 850 donors were re-analyzed and high-resolution HLA genotyping was added so that TCR occurrence patterns could be studied. In the later analysis, no new phenotypic data were used to find candidate immune exposures; instead, reliance was placed on TCR beta sequences and their occurrence across donors. In an earlier analysis of 500 to 650 of the donors, high-throughput TCR beta sequencing was used to judge whether each TCR beta V gene segment behaved as functional or pseudogenic. Donor age, sex, ethnicity and CMV serostatus were compiled together with the repertoire data. Genome-wide SNP genotypes for about 65% of the 666 donors were used in a later genetic analysis, which treated that subset as a discovery cohort. Every discovery cohort repertoire had been produced on one sequencing platform. Class I and class II HLA loci were covered by the typing at four-digit resolution. The number of typed donors differed by locus: roughly 629-640 for A, B, C, DRB1 and DQB1; 522 for DQA1; 600 to 610 for DPA1; and some 450 for DPB1. Four or five DR-DQ haplotypes were handled as single units for association and clustering because linkage in the cohort was strong. On average, roughly 200,000 unique TCR beta nucleotide sequences were sequenced per donor among a few hundred genotyped donors of the cohort, with roughly 18% of those sequences being non-productive.

Libraries were made using the immunoSEQ multiplex PCR assay. A mixture of 60 forward primers for TCR Vbeta segments and 13 reverse primers for TCR Jbeta segments was used in the multiplex PCR. The CDR3 region of rearranged TCR beta genes was amplified from genomic DNA with a multiplex PCR assay. The amplified TCR beta libraries were sequenced on the Illumina HiSeq System as 87-base-pair reads. The authors processed their data as follows. In a later analysis, some 80 million unique TCR beta chains were counted across the roughly 700 repertoires, and roughly 9.9 million of these chains were shared by at least two donors. To remove PCR and sequencing errors, raw reads were error-corrected and collapsed into unique sequences using a nearest-neighbor algorithm that merged closely related sequences. CDR3 sequences were aligned to IMGT reference sequences to assign V, D and J gene segments. Each retained sequence needed at least a six-nucleotide match to both a V gene segment and a J gene segment. Rearrangements were classified as productive when the CDR3 lacked stop codons and remained in frame with V and J, and all other rearrangements were classified as non-productive. Following IMGT convention, CDR3 was defined as the stretch from the second conserved V-encoded cysteine up to the conserved J-encoded phenylalanine. The earlier analysis of some 580 of the donors excluded any sequence lacking an unambiguous match to a single V gene segment. In an earlier analysis of approximately 550 of the donors, V segments were called functional above 56.7% productive rearrangements and were called segregating when the between-donor standard deviation exceeded 5%. A statistical classification framework was developed to diagnose cytomegalovirus status using the catalog of TCR beta chain sequences. V and J gene assignment, in a later analysis, came from comparing TCR nucleotide sequences with IMGT/GENE-DB human TR gene sequences. The TCRdist pipeline was used in a later analysis to assign CDR3 sequences and most-parsimonious VDJ recombination scenarios. In a later analysis, each TCR beta chain was defined by its CDR3 amino acid sequence together with its V-gene family, and reads lacking a unique V-gene family were excluded. A later analysis removed 592 highly shared, low-generation-probability nucleotide sequences to deal with suspected cross-contamination and a sequencing artifact. A later analysis calculated a clonal expansion index for each public chain from normalized within-repertoire ranks of inferred template counts. In a later analysis, generation probabilities were computed using a VDJ recombination model fitted to out-of-frame rearrangements, and the results were checked against IGoR. A later analysis scored TCR-TCR, TCR-HLA and TCR-CMV co-occurrence with hypergeometric tests, applying a repertoire-size bias correction to TCR pairs. To estimate false discovery rates, a later analysis permuted the HLA or CMV assignments 20 times. In a later analysis, co-occurring TCRs were grouped with DBSCAN, and TCRdist sequence similarity was added when clustering was performed within HLA-allele-positive subsets. Repertoires with fewer than 30,000 or more than 120,000 public chains, plus five repertoires with anomalous nucleotide sharing, were excluded from co-occurrence clustering. The source is immuneACCESS, and TCRdb retained only in-frame sequences with V and J called. Part of the clones is not carried over; for the studies checked, unresolved V genes explain less than half of this, and the remainder is unexplained. Clonal size and the V and J genes are those of that table, whereas D and trimming came from the DNA. For this sample the table gives 150,000 to 200,000 clones, of which about 80% were detected only once. The ten top clones hold under 0.85% of the sample.

The cohort comprised hundreds of healthy bone marrow donors. All cohort members were sampled while nominally healthy, although unrecorded immune exposures were likely present. The donor tested CMV seronegative, placing the donor among the 352 seronegative members of the cohort. Every donor gave a peripheral blood sample, and the peripheral blood mononuclear cells from that sample were used for TCR beta sequencing. Genomic DNA was extracted from the blood cell samples with the Qiagen DNeasy Blood Extraction Kit. What the work shows at the level of the full study, not this receptor alone: Because counts were too low, seventeen rarely observed V segments, including chromosome 9 orphons, were excluded from the earlier analysis of fewer than 650 of the donors. In both the original and validation cohorts, the classifier was reported to diagnose cytomegalovirus status with high specificity and sensitivity. A later genetic analysis associated a missense DCLRE1C variant with V-gene and J-gene trimming of TCR beta chains, and an independent cohort replicated the association. A group of highly shared sequence variants was considered likely to be a technical artifact of the sequencing pipeline. Most TCR sequences were observed very rarely across donors, whereas some public TCRs were present in many individuals. Presence/absence analyses assumed roughly uniform sequencing depth across donors, an assumption that may not hold. A further reported finding was that TCR beta sequences accurately predicted the HLA-A and HLA-B alleles for most subjects in the first cohort. According to a later genetic analysis, donors in an Asian-associated ancestry cluster had fewer N-insertions in productive TCRs than the approximately 670-donor mean. According to a later analysis, most CMV-associated TCR beta chains appeared to be HLA-restricted, and the HLA associations seemed to be driven largely by CMV exposure. CMV serostatus was the only immune exposure information available for the cohort. In a later analysis, HLA-associated TCR beta chains were found to be more clonally expanded and to have lower generation probabilities than equally common non-associated chains. Only TCR beta chains were sequenced in this cohort, and the absence of alpha or paired-chain data limited detectable features. When HLA alleles, especially DR and DQ, strongly co-occurred, TCR associations were difficult to assign to individual alleles. Because some donors lacked HLA typing at each locus, the association tests relied only on the typed subset. The authors suggested that the approach could potentially be generalized to other disease states and immunological phenotypes. An earlier analysis of some 560 of the donors showed that most TCR beta V segments appeared in productive rearrangements either about 90% or about 30% of the time, which broadly matched IMGT annotations. In a later analysis, several top co-occurrence clusters were reported to appear linked to parvovirus B19, influenza, CMV and Epstein-Barr virus. The study gave a list of 150 to 200 TCR beta chains associated with cytomegalovirus. In a later analysis, about 16,000 TCR beta sequences were associated with specific HLA alleles at a false discovery rate of 0.05. Correlated functional status among segregating V segments might be attributable to linkage disequilibrium, but an unknown experimental factor could not be ruled out. In a later analysis, the rate of TCR association differed among HLA loci, with DRB1 alleles having the most associated TCRs and HLA-C alleles having the fewest. A few of the identified cytomegalovirus-associated TCR beta chains were confirmed in vitro to be specific for cytomegalovirus antigens. Some IMGT-functional V segments, including TRBV6-2 and TRBV6-3, could not be distinguished by the 87-base-pair reads and were therefore excluded.

The sequenced sample consisted of PBMCs. This TCR came from a boy aged 5 to 17 in good health and CMV-seronegative. This sequence uses TRBV6-5 and TRBJ1-2, with TRBD1 identical over 12 junction bases. The CDR3 sequence is CASSRAGQGADGYTF. The sequence in DNA is TGTGCCAGCAGTAGGGCGGGACAGGGGGCGGATGGCTACACCTTC.